Sequencing of this TCR beta chain was carried out in a study of human T cells and chemical hapten exposure (dated by TCRdb to the early 2020s). With respect to the entire study: For sensitization, 2% DPC in acetone was applied to a 2 cm by 2 cm area of upper inner arm skin. The patient cohort, mostly female, included alopecia areata with under or over 50% scalp involvement, alopecia totalis and alopecia universalis. Blood samples were taken from patients before sensitization (week 0) and then at 2, 6 and about 24 weeks after DPC sensitization. Patch tests used Finn chambers with 0.01% DPC on the upper back, scored after 6 days by International Contact Dermatitis Research Group standards. Libraries were pooled for sequencing, and variation in per-sample TCR yields was attributed mainly to small differences in library volumes within the pool. Weekly therapeutic DPC doses were additionally applied to the scalp of patients throughout the approximately 25-week study period. Blood for TCR sequencing was provided by twenty-nine alopecia patients at one to four time points (pre-sensitization, 2, 6 and 24 weeks). Peripheral blood TCR repertoire changes were tracked in vivo in alopecia patients during primary and secondary sensitization to the hapten diphenylcyclopropenone (DPC).

This clonotype was observed a handful of times. It lacks a known antigen. No clone much larger than this one lies a single base away; base qualities are absent. Libraries were made using RACE. For sequencing, a NextSeq 500 was employed. During library preparation, unique molecular identifiers were attached to individual cDNA molecules so that TCRs could be counted in a quantitative, reproducible way. From each blood RNA sample, both TCR alpha and TCR beta chains were sequenced. Regarding the original processing steps: Samples had a median of roughly 87,000 TCRs, with a range from about 23,224 to 750,000. V, J and CDR3 annotation of the TCR reads was performed with the Decombinator software suite. For PS versus PT1 abundance plots, all samples were subsampled to the same number of TCRs (28,000). TCRs were defined as expanded if absent before sensitization and observed at least eight times at the 2-week time point. TCRdb took the public reads, trimmed them with fastp at Q25, ran MiXCR for clone calling and kept in-frame beta chains. Every entry covers one CDR3 protein and lists the most common genes and DNA from its rows. TCRdb's processing, not the authors', yielded these V and J calls. Across this sample there are roughly 71,000 distinct CDR3 sequences, with over 8.5% seen only once. The leading ten clones occupy approximately 1.4% of the sample.

This specimen's time point label, interpreted: patch test 3, about 24 weeks after DPC sensitization. The treatment or condition label of this sample denotes: therapeutic diphenylcyclopropenone sensitization with weekly scalp DPC. At each patch-test visit, blood was drawn before the patch test was applied. To be eligible, patients had to be aged 18 to 70, diagnosed with alopecia and judged suitable for DPC therapy, while pregnant patients were excluded. Unfractionated whole blood was collected in Tempus Blood RNA tubes, and total RNA was extracted from that blood. Overall study results and their limits: Because every patient had alopecia, a presumed autoimmune disease, the patients' immune response might differ from that of healthy individuals. Repeated subsampling changed both the strength of the expansion versus patch-test correlation and the threshold at which that correlation became significant. Compared with pre-sensitization or healthy control sets, expanded TCRs formed significantly more large CDR3 similarity clusters, which is consistent with antigen-driven responses. Patch test score was positively correlated with the number of PT1 expanded TCRs, with significance at thresholds 8, 16 and 32 but not at 4. DPC sensitization did not change the number of TCRs with a frequency above 1 in 1000, and there was no evidence of changes in global repertoire structure.

The junction shows trimming of 5 bases on V and 1 base on J, plus 14 bases between the germline ends. The CDR3 sequence holds 15 residues, the cysteine and phenylalanine included. The retained sequence is limited to the CDR3, 45 bases, with the frame set at the first base. The sequence links TRBV12-3 or TRBV12-4 to TRBJ2-5; the D gene remains uncertain. This sequence originates from a woman aged 50 to 65 with alopecia areata. Some clones in this sample may be carry-over from other donors' samples. Specimen: whole blood, collected in connection with sensitization to the hapten diphenylcyclopropenone (DPC). DNA sequence: TGTGCCAGCAGTCCCCGTTTCGGCGCCCAAGAGACCCAGTACTTC. It specifies CASSPRFGAQETQYF.